This entry lists 18 T cell receptor beta chains sequenced from one sample in a study of cytomegalovirus exposure and HLA in healthy donors. Primers: 60 Vbeta forward and 13 Jbeta reverse. The data were produced by immunoSEQ multiplex PCR, yet TCRdb's version contains in-frame clones alone and is incomplete. There are more than 200,000 clones in the sample; approximately 79% occur only once, and about 1.7% lies in the top ten. The sequencing input was PBMCs. These receptors all come from a male donor in good health and CMV-seronegative.

V is TRBV4-2 and J is TRBJ2-3, with 8 bases fitting TRBD2. This CDR3 comprises 17 residues. Trimming cost V 3 bases and J 2 bases; bases outside gene matches: 10. Per the germline V gene, CDR1 is LGHNA and CDR2 is YNFKEQ. The CDR3 sequence is CASSHLGAGVDTDTQYF. In DNA, the CDR3 is TGTGCCAGCAGCCACCTCGGAGCGGGGGTAGACACAGATACGCAGTATTTT.

The rearrangement joins TRBV7-3 to TRBJ1-3, with TRBD1 as a possible D gene (6 bases). There are 16 residues in the CDR3. Looked up from germline, CDR1 is SGHTA and CDR2 is FQGTGA. V shed 5 bases and J shed 2 bases, with 16 bases lying between them. CDR3 residues: CASSPTLDRAGNTIYF. In DNA, the CDR3 is TGTGCCAGCAGCCCCACCCTGGACAGAGCTGGAAACACCATATATTTT.

The chain links TRBV6-5 to TRBJ1-6; TRBD1 might be the D (5 bases). The germline gives CDR1 MNHEY, CDR2 SVGAGI. The V and J ends lost 7 bases and 10 bases respectively, with 20 bases between them. The CDR3 spans 15 residues. The CDR3 sequence is CASKGTGLRVSPLHF. The DNA for the CDR3 is TGTGCCAGCAAAGGGACTGGATTAAGAGTGTCACCCCTCCACTTT.

V is TRBV5-1 and J is TRBJ1-6; D perhaps matches TRBD1 (6 bases). This CDR3 has 14 residues. Per the germline V gene, CDR1 is SGHRS and CDR2 is YFSETQ. The V and J ends lost 4 bases and 8 bases respectively, with 13 bases between them. DNA of the CDR3: TGCGCCAGCAGCAATTCGGGGGGCTATTCACCCCTCCACTTT. Amino acids: CASSNSGGYSPLHF.

The chain uses TRBV2 and TRBJ2-1; D may be TRBD2 (6 bases). The CDR3 is 13 amino acids. Per germline, CDR1 SNHLY and CDR2 FYNNEI. Trimming took off 11 bases at V and 5 bases at J, with 16 bases between the two ends. CDR3 in amino acids: CAGGIGYDNEQFF. CDR3 in DNA: TGTGCCGGGGGGATCGGTTACGACAATGAGCAGTTCTTC. Full variable domain (outside the CDR3, taken from reference TRBV2 and TRBJ2-1): EPEVTQTPSHQVTQMGQEVILRCVPISNHLYFYWYRQILGQKVEFLVSFYNNEISEKSEIFDDQFSVERPDGSNFTLKIRSTKLEDSAMYFCAGGIGYDNEQFFGPGTRLTVL.

V gene TRBV29-1 combines with J gene TRBJ1-2; 7 bases agree with TRBD1. V trimming: 6 bases; J trimming: 4 bases; junction bases outside the gene matches: 5. This CDR3 has 12 amino acids. Germline V lookup: CDR1 SQVTM, CDR2 ANQGSEA. This chain's CDR3 is CSVGRTGYGYTF. CDR3 DNA: TGCAGCGTAGGCCGGACAGGCTATGGCTACACCTTC.

The J gene is TRBJ2-3, the V gene TRBV10-2, with TRBD2 matching over 11 bases. Germline trimming cut 11 bases from V and 1 base from J; bases unmatched to any gene: 14. This CDR3 has 17 amino acids. The germline V gene has CDR1 WSHSY and CDR2 SAAADI. The CDR3: CAATGLAGGVGTDTQYF. CDR3 DNA sequence: TGCGCCGCCACGGGGCTAGCGGGAGGCGTTGGCACAGATACGCAGTATTTT.

This clone was seen once. The rearrangement uses TRBV18 and TRBJ1-5; D is ambiguous. The germline CDR1 and CDR2 sequences are KGHSH and LQKENI. Between the trimmed V and J ends, which lost 2 bases and 5 bases, there was a span of 7 bases. This CDR3 is 13 amino acids long. CDR3 sequence reads: CASSPMSDQPQHF. DNA of the CDR3: TGTGCCAGCTCACCAATGTCGGATCAGCCCCAGCATTTT.

The rearrangement joins TRBV2 to TRBJ2-7; 9 nucleotides agree with TRBD1. V lost 6 bases to trimming and J lost 6 bases; unmatched junction nucleotides: 9. CDR1 is SNHLY and CDR2 is FYNNEI in the germline V gene. CDR3 size: 14 residues. CDR3 sequence reads: CASRSTGGWVEQYF. Written as DNA, the CDR3 is TGTGCCAGCAGGTCGACAGGGGGATGGGTCGAGCAGTACTTC.

Written as DNA, the CDR3 is TGTGCCAGCACCGTGGACAGGGAAGAGCAGTACTTC. Translated, it gives CASTVDREEQYF. The V gene is TRBV28, the J gene TRBJ2-7, with 8 bases that match TRBD1. Looked up from germline, CDR1 is MDHEN and CDR2 is SYDVKM. The CDR3 is 12 residues long. J was trimmed by 7 bases and V by 7 bases; bases with no gene match: 6. Together with reference TRBV28 and TRBJ2-7, the CDR3 gives the full variable domain: DVKVTQSSRYLVKRTGEKVFLECVQDMDHENMFWYRQDPGLGLRLIYFSYDVKMKEKGDIPEGYSVSREKKERFSLILESASTNQTSMYLCASTVDREEQYFGPGTRLTVT.

This clone was seen more than once but under ten times. J is TRBJ2-5 and V is TRBV15; perhaps TRBD2 as D (6 bases). V was pared by 3 bases and J by 7 bases, with 15 bases between. The CDR3 extends over 14 amino acids. The germline V gene has CDR1 LNHNV and CDR2 YYDKDF (reference sequence). The CDR3, as DNA: TGTGCCACCAGCAGGGGTGGGGAGGAGGGGACCCAGTACTTC. Translating gives CATSRGGEEGTQYF.

The count of this clone is one. This chain uses TRBV11-2 with TRBJ2-7, with a possible D match to TRBD2 (6 bases). The CDR3 is made up of 15 amino acids. V dropped 2 bases and J dropped 5 bases, with 16 bases sitting between them. Germline assignment: CDR1 SGHAT and CDR2 FQNNGV. The CDR3 nucleotides are TGTGCCAGCAGCTTAAGCGGGTCGCAGACCGACGAGCAGTACTTC. Amino acid sequence: CASSLSGSQTDEQYF.

This clone was seen at least ten times. The gene calls are TRBV6-1 and TRBJ1-5; 8 nucleotides match TRBD1. CDR1 MNHNS and CDR2 SASEGT come from the germline V gene. V lost 6 bases to trimming and J lost 5 bases; unmatched junction nucleotides: 6. The CDR3 spans 14 residues. The DNA for the CDR3 is TGTGCCAGCAGCGGGACAGGTGACTATCAGCCCCAGCATTTT. It is translated as CASSGTGDYQPQHF.

The chain couples TRBV27 to TRBJ2-3; D possibly corresponds to TRBD1 (5 bases). The CDR3 spans 14 residues. V gave up 6 bases and J gave up 5 bases, with 15 bases separating them. Per the germline V gene, CDR1 is MNHEY and CDR2 is SMNVEV (reference sequence). The CDR3 sequence: CASRTRRGKDTQYF. CDR3 in DNA: TGTGCCAGCAGAACCCGTAGGGGTAAAGATACGCAGTATTTT.

This clone was seen a single time. V is TRBV6-1 and J is TRBJ1-5, with D uncertain. V gave up 8 bases and J gave up 0 bases, with 11 bases separating them. Germline V lookup: CDR1 MNHNS, CDR2 SASEGT. This CDR3 contains 14 residues. CDR3 nucleotides: TGTGCCAGCGGGAGTAAGGATAGCAATCAGCCCCAGCATTTT. Protein product: CASGSKDSNQPQHF.

This clone was seen just once. The CDR3 spells CAWSYSRGTEAFF. DNA for the CDR3: TGTGCCTGGAGTTATAGTAGAGGAACTGAAGCTTTCTTT. The rearrangement uses TRBV30 and TRBJ1-1; D call uncertain. This CDR3 has 13 residues. With 2 bases removed from V and 5 bases from J, the gap between germline ends came to 12 bases. Germline values: CDR1 GTSNPN, CDR2 SVGIG (reference sequence).

This clone occurred once. The J gene is TRBJ2-5, the V gene TRBV25-1; a weak D match, TRBD2 (6 bases). Germline assignment: CDR1 MGHDK and CDR2 SYGVNS. Trimming shortened V by 1 base and J by 7 bases, and 13 bases separated the two germline ends. The CDR3 totals 14 residues. CDR3 sequence (DNA): TGTGCCAGCAGTGAATTGGGACTTTTCGGGACCCAGTACTTC. Translation gives CASSELGLFGTQYF.

The chain employs TRBV6-5 and TRBJ1-1; possibly TRBD1 for D (5 bases). V was shortened by 6 bases and J by 3 bases, with 14 bases between the two germline ends. The CDR3 spans 14 residues. Germline CDR1 reads MNHEY; CDR2 reads SVGAGI. In DNA, the CDR3 is TGTGCCAGCAGATCGCGGGACGTTGACACTGAAGCTTTCTTT. This translates into CASRSRDVDTEAFF.